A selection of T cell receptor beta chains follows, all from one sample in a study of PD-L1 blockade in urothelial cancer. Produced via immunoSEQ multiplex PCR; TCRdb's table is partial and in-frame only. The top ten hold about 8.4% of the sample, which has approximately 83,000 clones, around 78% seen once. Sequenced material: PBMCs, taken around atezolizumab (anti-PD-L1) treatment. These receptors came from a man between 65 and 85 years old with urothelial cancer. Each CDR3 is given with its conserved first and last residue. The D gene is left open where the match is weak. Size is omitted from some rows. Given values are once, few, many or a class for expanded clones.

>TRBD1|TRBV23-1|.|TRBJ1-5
CASSQWTGENQPQHF
TGCGCCAGCAGTCAGTGGACAGGGGAAAATCAGCCCCAGCATTTT
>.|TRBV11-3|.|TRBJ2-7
CASSLLDVGRFSYEQYF
TGTGCCAGCAGCTTACTTGATGTAGGGAGATTCTCCTACGAGCAGTACTTC
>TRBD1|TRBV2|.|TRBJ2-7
CASRGTGDEQYF
TGTGCCAGCAGAGGGACAGGGGACGAGCAGTACTTC
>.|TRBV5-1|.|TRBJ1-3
CASTVGAPSGNTIYF
TGCGCCAGCACGGTTGGGGCCCCCTCTGGAAACACCATATATTTT
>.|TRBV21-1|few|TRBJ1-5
CASNDRGGQDQPQHF
TGTGCCAGCAACGACCGGGGGGGTCAGGATCAGCCCCAGCATTTT
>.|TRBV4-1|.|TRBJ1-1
CASSQDRTLRENTEAFF
TGCGCCAGCAGCCAAGATCGGACACTCCGAGAGAACACTGAAGCTTTCTTT
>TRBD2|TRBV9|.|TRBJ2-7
CASSVVRAGRWRASYEQYF
TGTGCCAGCAGCGTAGTTCGGGCCGGGAGGTGGAGGGCTTCCTACGAGCAGTACTTC
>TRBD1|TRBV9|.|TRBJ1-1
CASSVQGGDTEAFF
TGTGCCAGCAGCGTACAGGGGGGTGATACTGAAGCTTTCTTT
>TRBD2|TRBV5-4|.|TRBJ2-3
CASSSPERGGTDTQYF
TGTGCCAGCAGCTCGCCCGAGCGGGGGGGCACAGATACGCAGTATTTT
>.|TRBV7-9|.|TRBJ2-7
CASSPRVGGTGPSF
TGTGCCAGCAGCCCGAGGGTCGGGGGGACAGGTCCCTCATTC
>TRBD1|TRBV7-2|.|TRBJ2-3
CASSLAGTGVADTQYF
TGTGCCAGCAGCTTAGCCGGGACAGGGGTAGCAGATACGCAGTATTTT
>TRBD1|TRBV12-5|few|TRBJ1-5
CASAAGQGFLNQPQHF
TGTGCTAGTGCCGCGGGACAGGGTTTTCTCAATCAGCCCCAGCATTTT
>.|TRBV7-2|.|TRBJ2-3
CASRDSGRTDTQYF
TGTGCCAGCAGGGATAGCGGACGCACAGATACGCAGTATTTT
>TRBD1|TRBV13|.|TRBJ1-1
CASSPQGGLNTEAFF
TGTGCCAGCAGCCCTCAAGGGGGCTTGAACACTGAAGCTTTCTTT
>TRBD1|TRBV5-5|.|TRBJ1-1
CASSVDRGRGEYTEAFF
TGTGCCAGCAGCGTGGACAGGGGGAGAGGGGAGTACACTGAAGCTTTCTTT
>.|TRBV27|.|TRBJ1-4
CASSRKWRDPNEKLFF
TGTGCCAGCAGCCGTAAGTGGAGGGACCCTAATGAAAAACTGTTTTTT
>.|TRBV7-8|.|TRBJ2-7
CASSPSAAYYEQYF
TGTGCCAGCAGCCCTAGCGCCGCATACTACGAGCAGTACTTC
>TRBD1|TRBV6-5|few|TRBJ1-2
CASNPGQGAYGYTF
TGTGCCAGCAATCCGGGACAGGGGGCCTATGGCTACACCTTC
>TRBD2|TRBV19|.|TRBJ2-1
CASSRTSGPPYNEQFF
TGTGCCAGTAGTAGAACTAGCGGCCCCCCCTACAATGAGCAGTTCTTC
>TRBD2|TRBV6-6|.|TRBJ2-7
CASSLAGRNYEQYF
TGTGCCAGCAGTTTAGCGGGGCGTAACTACGAGCAGTACTTC
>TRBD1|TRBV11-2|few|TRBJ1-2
CASSALRDRANYGYTF
TGTGCCAGCAGCGCCTTACGGGACAGAGCTAACTATGGCTACACCTTC
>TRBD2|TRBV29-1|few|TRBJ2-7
CSVEDGSGATYEQYF
TGCAGCGTTGAAGATGGTAGCGGGGCAACCTACGAGCAGTACTTC
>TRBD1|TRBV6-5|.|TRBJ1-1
CASSATGENTEAFF
TGTGCCAGCAGCGCAACAGGGGAGAACACTGAAGCTTTCTTT
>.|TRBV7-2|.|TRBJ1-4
CASSSWDKNEKLFF
TGTGCCAGCAGCTCGTGGGACAAGAATGAAAAACTGTTTTTT
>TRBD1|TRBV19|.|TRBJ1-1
CASMWTGLLTQAFF
TGTGCCAGTATGTGGACAGGTTTACTGACCCAAGCTTTCTTT
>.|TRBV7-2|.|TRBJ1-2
CASSLGPLGGGYTF
TGTGCCAGCAGCTTAGGACCTTTAGGCGGTGGCTACACCTTC
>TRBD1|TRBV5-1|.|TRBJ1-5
CASSLGTGVNQPQHF
TGCGCCAGCAGCTTGGGGACAGGAGTAAATCAGCCCCAGCATTTT
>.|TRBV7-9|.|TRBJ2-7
CASSLEDSYEQYF
TGTGCCAGCAGCTTAGAGGACAGCTACGAGCAGTACTTC
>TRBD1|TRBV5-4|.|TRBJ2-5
CASSVGTAQETQYF
TGTGCCAGCAGCGTCGGGACAGCACAAGAGACCCAGTACTTC
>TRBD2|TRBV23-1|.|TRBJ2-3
CASSRGTVKTSGRPGTDTQYF
TGCGCCAGCAGTCGCGGGACAGTTAAGACTAGCGGGAGGCCCGGGACAGATACGCAGTATTTT
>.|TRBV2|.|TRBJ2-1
CASSVAREQFF
TGTGCCAGCAGTGTAGCTCGTGAGCAGTTCTTC
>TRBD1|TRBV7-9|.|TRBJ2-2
CASSSPGQGNTGELFF
TGTGCCAGCAGCTCTCCGGGACAGGGGAACACCGGGGAGCTGTTTTTT
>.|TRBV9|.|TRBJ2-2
CASSRETLDTGELFF
TGTGCCAGCAGCCGGGAGACTCTGGACACCGGGGAGCTGTTTTTT
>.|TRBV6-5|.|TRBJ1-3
CASSSGNSGNTIYF
TGTGCCAGCAGCTCGGGGAACTCTGGAAACACCATATATTTT
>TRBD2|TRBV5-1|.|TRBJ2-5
CASSSLTSGQETQYF
TGCGCCAGCAGCTCCCTGACTAGCGGACAAGAGACCCAGTACTTC
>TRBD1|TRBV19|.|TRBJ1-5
CASRGGVSNQPQHF
TGTGCCAGTAGAGGGGGCGTTAGCAATCAGCCCCAGCATTTT
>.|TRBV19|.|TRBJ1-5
CASSQGLGQPQHF
TGTGCCAGTTCCCAGGGGTTGGGTCAGCCCCAGCATTTT
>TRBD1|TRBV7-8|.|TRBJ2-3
CASSSHRGPRGDTQYF
TGTGCCAGCAGCTCCCACAGGGGGCCCCGTGGGGATACGCAGTATTTT
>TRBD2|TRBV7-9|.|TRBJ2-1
CASSLVSSGSYNEQFF
TGTGCCAGCAGCTTAGTGTCTAGCGGGAGCTACAATGAGCAGTTCTTC
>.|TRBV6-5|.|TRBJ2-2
CASSYMGQNTGELFF
TGTGCCAGCAGTTACATGGGACAGAACACCGGGGAGCTGTTTTTT
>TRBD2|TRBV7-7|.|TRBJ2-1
CASSSTSGAGGNEQFF
TGTGCCAGCAGCTCGACTAGCGGAGCTGGGGGCAATGAGCAGTTCTTC
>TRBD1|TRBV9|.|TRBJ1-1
CASSPNQGQSEAFF
TGTGCCAGCAGCCCAAATCAGGGACAGAGTGAAGCTTTCTTT
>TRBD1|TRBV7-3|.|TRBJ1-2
CASSLIPVMGRGRGGKYGYTF
TGTGCCAGCAGCTTAATCCCGGTAATGGGCAGGGGGCGCGGGGGAAAATATGGCTACACCTTC
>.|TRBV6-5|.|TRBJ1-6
CASGRPGFGSPLHF
TGTGCCAGCGGACGCCCAGGGTTTGGTTCACCCCTCCACTTT
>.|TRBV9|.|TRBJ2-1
CASSETRGDSYNEQFF
TGTGCCAGCAGCGAAACCAGGGGGGACTCCTACAATGAGCAGTTCTTC
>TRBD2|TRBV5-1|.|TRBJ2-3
CASSLGTSADTQYF
TGCGCCAGCAGCCTCGGGACTAGTGCAGATACGCAGTATTTT
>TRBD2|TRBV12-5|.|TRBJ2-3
CASGLIRLAGGPSDTQYF
TGTGCTAGTGGTTTGATTCGACTAGCGGGAGGGCCTTCAGATACGCAGTATTTT
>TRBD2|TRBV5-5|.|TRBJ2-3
CASIKRLAGGRTDTQYF
TGTGCCAGCATCAAGAGGCTAGCGGGAGGGAGAACAGATACGCAGTATTTT
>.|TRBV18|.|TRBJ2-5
CASSNPQETQYF
TGTGCCAGCTCAAACCCTCAGGAGACCCAGTACTTC
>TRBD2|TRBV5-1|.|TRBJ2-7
CASSGGQPGLASEQYF
TGCGCCAGCAGCGGGGGACAGCCGGGACTAGCGAGCGAGCAGTACTTC
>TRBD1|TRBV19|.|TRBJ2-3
CASSIAGTGESTDTQYF
TGTGCCAGTAGTATAGCTGGGACAGGGGAAAGCACAGATACGCAGTATTTT
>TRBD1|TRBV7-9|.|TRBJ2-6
CASSFGQGGANVLTF
TGTGCCAGCAGCTTTGGACAGGGTGGGGCCAACGTCCTGACTTTC
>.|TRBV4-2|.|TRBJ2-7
CASSREDGYYEQYF
TGTGCCAGCAGCCGGGAGGACGGATACTACGAGCAGTACTTC